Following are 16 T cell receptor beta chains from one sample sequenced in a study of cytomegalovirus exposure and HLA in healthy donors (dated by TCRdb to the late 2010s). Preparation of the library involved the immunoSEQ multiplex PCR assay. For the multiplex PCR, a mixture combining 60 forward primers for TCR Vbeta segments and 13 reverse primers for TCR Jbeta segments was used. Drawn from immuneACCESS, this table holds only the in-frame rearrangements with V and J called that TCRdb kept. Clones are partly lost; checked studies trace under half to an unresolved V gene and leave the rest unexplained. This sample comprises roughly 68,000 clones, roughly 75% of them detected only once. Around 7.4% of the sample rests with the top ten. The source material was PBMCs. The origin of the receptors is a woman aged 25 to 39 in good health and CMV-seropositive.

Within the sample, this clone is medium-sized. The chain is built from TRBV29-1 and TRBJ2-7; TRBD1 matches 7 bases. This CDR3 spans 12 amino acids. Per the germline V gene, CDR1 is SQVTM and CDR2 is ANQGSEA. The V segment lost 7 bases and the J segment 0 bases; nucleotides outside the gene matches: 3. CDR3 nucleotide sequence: TGCAGCGCCCGGGACAGCTCCTACGAGCAGTACTTC. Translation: CSARDSSYEQYF.

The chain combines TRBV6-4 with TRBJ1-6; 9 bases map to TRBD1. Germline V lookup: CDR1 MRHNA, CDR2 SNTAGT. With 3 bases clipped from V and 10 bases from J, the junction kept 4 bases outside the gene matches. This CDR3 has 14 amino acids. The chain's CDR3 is CASSEGQGRSPLHF. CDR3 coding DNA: TGTGCCAGCAGTGAGGGACAGGGCCGGTCACCCCTCCACTTT.

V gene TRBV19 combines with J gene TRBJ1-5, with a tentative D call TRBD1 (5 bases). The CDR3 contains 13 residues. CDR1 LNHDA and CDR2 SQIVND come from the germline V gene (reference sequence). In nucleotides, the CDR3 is TGTGCGGTGGCTAGGGGTAGCAATCAGCCCCAGCATTTT. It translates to CAVARGSNQPQHF. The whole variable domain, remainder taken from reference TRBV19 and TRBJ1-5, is DGGITQSPKYLFRKEGQNVTLSCEQNLNHDAMYWYRQDPGQGLRLIYYSQIVNDFQKGDIAEGYSVSREKKESFPLTVTSAQKNPTAFYLCAVARGSNQPQHFGDGTRLSIL.

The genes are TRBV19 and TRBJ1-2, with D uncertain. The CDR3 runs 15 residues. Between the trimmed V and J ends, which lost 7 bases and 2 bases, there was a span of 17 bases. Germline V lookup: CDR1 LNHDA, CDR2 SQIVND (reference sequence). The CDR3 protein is CASTATQAGNYGYTF. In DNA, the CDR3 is TGTGCCAGTACAGCGACTCAGGCGGGGAACTATGGCTACACCTTC.

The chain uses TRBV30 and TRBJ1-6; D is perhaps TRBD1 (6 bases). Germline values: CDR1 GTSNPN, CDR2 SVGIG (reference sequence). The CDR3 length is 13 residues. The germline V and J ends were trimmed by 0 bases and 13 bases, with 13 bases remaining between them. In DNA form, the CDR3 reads TGTGCCTGGAGTGTTGACGGACAGAAGCCCCTCCACTTT. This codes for CAWSVDGQKPLHF.

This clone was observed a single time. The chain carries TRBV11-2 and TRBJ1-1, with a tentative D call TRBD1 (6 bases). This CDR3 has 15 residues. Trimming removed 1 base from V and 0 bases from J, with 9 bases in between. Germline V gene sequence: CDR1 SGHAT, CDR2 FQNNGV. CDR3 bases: TGTGCCAGCAGCTTAGGCCAGGGGTTGAACACTGAAGCTTTCTTT. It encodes CASSLGQGLNTEAFF.

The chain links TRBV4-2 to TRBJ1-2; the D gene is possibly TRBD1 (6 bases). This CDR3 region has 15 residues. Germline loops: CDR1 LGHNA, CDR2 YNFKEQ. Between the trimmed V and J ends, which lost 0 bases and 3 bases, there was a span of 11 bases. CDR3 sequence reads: CASSQDARGDYGYTF. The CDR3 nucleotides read TGTGCCAGCAGCCAAGATGCCAGGGGCGACTATGGCTACACCTTC.

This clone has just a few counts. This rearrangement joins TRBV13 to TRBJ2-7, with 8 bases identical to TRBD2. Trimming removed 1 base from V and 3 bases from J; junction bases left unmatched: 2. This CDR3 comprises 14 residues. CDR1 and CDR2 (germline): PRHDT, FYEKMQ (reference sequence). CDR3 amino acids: CASSLEREIYEQYF. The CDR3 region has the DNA TGTGCCAGCAGCTTAGAGCGGGAGATCTACGAGCAGTACTTC.

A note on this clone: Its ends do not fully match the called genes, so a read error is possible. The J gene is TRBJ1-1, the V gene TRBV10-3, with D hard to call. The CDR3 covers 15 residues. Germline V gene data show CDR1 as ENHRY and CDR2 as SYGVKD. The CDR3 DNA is TGTGCCAGCAGTTACATCGCACCCGAACGCACTGAAGCTTTCTTT. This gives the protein CASSYIAPERTEAFF.

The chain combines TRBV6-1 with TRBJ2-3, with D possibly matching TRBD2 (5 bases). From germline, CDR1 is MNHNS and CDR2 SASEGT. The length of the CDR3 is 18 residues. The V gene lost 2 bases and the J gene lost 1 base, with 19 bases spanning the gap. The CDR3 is CASSERIALAGGTDTQYF. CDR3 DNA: TGTGCCAGCAGTGAAAGGATAGCGCTTGCCGGCGGCACAGATACGCAGTATTTT.

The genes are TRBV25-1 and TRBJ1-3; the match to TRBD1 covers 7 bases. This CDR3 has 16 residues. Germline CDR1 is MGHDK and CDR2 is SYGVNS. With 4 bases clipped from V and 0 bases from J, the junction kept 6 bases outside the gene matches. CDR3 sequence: CASSGDGTASGNTIYF. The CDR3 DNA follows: TGTGCCAGCAGTGGAGACGGGACAGCCTCTGGAAACACCATATATTTT.

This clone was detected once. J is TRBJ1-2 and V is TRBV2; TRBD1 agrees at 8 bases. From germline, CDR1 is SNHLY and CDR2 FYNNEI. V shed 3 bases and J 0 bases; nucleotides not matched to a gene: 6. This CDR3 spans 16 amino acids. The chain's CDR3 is CASSDPRDRTNYGYTF. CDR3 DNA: TGTGCCAGCAGTGACCCTCGGGACAGGACTAACTATGGCTACACCTTC.

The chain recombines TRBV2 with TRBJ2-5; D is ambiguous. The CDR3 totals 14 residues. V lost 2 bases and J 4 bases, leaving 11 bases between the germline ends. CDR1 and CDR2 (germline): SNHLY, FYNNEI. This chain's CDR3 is CASSEYGVGETQYF. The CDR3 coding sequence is TGTGCCAGCAGTGAATATGGAGTGGGAGAGACCCAGTACTTC.

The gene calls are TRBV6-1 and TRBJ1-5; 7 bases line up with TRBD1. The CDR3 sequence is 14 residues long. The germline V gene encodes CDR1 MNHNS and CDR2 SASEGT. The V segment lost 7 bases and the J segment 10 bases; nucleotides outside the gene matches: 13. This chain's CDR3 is CASMRDSLQGPQHF. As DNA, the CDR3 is TGTGCCAGCATGAGGGACAGCCTTCAGGGACCCCAGCATTTT.

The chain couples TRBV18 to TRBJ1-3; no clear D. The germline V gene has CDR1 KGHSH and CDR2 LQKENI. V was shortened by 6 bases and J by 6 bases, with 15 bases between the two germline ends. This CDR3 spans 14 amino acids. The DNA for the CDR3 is TGTGCCAGCTCGAACCTGGCCCAGATAAACACCATATATTTT. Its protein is CASSNLAQINTIYF.

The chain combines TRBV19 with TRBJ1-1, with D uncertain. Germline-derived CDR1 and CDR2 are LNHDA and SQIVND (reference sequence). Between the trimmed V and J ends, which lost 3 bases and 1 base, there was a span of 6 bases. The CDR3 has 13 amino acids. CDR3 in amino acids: CASSIVKNTEAFF. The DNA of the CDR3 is TGTGCCAGTAGTATTGTAAAGAACACTGAAGCTTTCTTT.